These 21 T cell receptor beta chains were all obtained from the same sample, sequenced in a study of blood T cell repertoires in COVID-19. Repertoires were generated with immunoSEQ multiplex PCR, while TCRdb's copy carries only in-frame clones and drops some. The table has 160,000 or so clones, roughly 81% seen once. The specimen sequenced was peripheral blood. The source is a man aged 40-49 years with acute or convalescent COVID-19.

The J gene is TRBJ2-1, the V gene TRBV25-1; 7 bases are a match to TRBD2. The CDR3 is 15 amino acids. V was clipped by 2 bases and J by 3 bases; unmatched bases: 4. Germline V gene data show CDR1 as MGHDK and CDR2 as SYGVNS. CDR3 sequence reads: CASSEGSGDYNEQFF. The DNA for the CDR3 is TGTGCCAGCAGTGAAGGGAGCGGGGACTACAATGAGCAGTTCTTC. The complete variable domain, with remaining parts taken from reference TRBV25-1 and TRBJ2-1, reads EADIYQTPRYLVIGTGKKITLECSQTMGHDKMYWYQQDPGMELHLIHYSYGVNSTEKGDLSSESTVSRIRTEHFPLTLESARPSHTSQYLCASSEGSGDYNEQFFGPGTRLTVL.

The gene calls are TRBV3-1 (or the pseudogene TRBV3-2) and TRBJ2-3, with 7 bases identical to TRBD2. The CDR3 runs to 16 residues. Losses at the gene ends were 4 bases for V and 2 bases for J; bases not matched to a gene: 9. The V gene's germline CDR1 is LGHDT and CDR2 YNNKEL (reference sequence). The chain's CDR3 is CASSLGGTRPTDTQYF. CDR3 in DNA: TGTGCCAGCAGCCTCGGGGGGACCAGGCCCACAGATACGCAGTATTTT.

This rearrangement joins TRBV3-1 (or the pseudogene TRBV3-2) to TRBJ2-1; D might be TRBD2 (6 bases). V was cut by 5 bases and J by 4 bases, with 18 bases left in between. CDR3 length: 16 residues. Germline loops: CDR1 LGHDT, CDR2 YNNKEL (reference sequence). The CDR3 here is CASSDDSGGGYNEQFF. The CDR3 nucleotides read TGTGCCAGCAGCGACGACTCCGGTGGGGGGTACAATGAGCAGTTCTTC.

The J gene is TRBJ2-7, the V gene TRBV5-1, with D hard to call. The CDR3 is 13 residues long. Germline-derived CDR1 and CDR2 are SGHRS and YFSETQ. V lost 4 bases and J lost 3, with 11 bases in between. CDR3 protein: CASSPGVNYEQYF. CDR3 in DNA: TGCGCCAGCAGCCCCGGAGTTAACTACGAGCAGTACTTC.

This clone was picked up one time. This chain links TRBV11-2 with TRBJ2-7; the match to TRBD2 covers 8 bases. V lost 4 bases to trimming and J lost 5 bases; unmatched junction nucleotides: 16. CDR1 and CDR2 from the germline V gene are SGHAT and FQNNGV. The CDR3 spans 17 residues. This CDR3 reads CASSSQVVAGMGHEQYF. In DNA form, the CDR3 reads TGTGCCAGCAGCTCCCAAGTTGTAGCGGGGATGGGCCACGAGCAGTACTTC.

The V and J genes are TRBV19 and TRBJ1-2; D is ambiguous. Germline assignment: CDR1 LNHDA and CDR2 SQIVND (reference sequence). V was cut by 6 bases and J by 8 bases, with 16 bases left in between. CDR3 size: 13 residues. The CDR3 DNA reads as TGTGCCAGTAGCGAGCGGCAAACTAGCGGCTACACCTTC. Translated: CASSERQTSGYTF.

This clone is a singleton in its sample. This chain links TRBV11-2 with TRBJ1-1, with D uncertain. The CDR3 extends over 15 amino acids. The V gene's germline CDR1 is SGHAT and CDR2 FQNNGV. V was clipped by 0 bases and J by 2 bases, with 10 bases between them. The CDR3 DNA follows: TGTGCCAGCAGCTTAGACACACAGTTTAACACTGAAGCTTTCTTT. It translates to CASSLDTQFNTEAFF.

The CDR3 nucleotides are TGTGCCAGCAGCTGGGCTGCGGCGGGGCGCACAGATACGCAGTATTTT. Protein sequence: CASSWAAAGRTDTQYF. V and J are TRBV5-6 and TRBJ2-3, with D possibly matching TRBD2 (6 bases). V shed 3 bases and J shed 1 base, with 15 bases lying between them. This CDR3 comprises 16 residues. Germline V lookup: CDR1 SGHDT, CDR2 YYEEEE. Supplemented by reference TRBV5-6 and TRBJ2-3, the full variable domain reads DAGVTQSPTHLIKTRGQQVTLRCSPKSGHDTVSWYQQALGQGPQFIFQYYEEEERQRGNFPDRFSGHQFPNYSSELNVNALLLGDSALYLCASSWAAAGRTDTQYFGPGTRLTVL.

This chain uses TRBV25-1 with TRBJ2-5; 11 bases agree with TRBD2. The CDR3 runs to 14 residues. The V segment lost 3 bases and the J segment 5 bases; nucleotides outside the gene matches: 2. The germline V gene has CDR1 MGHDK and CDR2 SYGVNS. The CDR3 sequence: CASSDLAGGETQYF. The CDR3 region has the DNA TGTGCCAGCAGTGATTTAGCGGGGGGGGAGACCCAGTACTTC.

The CDR3: CASSLGAGDEAFF. CDR3 nucleotide sequence: TGTGCCAGCAGCTTAGGTGCAGGTGATGAAGCTTTCTTT. The gene calls are TRBV7-3 and TRBJ1-1; D unresolved. V was cut by 2 bases and J by 7 bases, with 11 bases left in between. The CDR3 consists of 13 residues. Germline values: CDR1 SGHTA, CDR2 FQGTGA.

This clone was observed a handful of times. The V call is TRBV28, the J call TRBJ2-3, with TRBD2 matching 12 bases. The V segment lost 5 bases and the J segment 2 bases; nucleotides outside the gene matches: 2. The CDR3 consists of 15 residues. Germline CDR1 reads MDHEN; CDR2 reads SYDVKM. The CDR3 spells CASSASGGATDTQYF. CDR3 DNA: TGTGCCAGCAGTGCTAGCGGGGGGGCCACAGATACGCAGTATTTT.

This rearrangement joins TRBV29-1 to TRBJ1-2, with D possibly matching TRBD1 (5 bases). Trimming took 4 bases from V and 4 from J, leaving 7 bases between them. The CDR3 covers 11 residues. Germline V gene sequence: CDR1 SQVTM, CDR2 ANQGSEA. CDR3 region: CSVAGAYGYTF. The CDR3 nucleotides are TGCAGCGTTGCTGGGGCCTATGGCTACACCTTC.

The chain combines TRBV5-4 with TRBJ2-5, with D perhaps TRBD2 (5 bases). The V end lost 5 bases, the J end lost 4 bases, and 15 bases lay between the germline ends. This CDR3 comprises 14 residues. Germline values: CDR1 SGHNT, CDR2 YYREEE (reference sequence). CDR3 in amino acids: CASRGDFRTETQYF. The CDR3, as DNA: TGTGCCAGCAGGGGAGATTTCCGAACAGAGACCCAGTACTTC. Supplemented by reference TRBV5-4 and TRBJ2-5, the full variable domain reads ETGVTQSPTHLIKTRGQQVTLRCSSQSGHNTVSWYQQALGQGPQFIFQYYREEENGRGNFPPRFSGLQFPNYSSELNVNALELDDSALYLCASRGDFRTETQYFGPGTRLLVL.

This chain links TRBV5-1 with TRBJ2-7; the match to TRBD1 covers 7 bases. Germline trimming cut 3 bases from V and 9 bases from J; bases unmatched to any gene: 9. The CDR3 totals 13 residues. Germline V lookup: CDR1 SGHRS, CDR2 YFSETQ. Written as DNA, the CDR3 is TGCGCCAGCAGCTCAAGAGACAGGGAAACGCAGTACTTC. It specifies CASSSRDRETQYF.

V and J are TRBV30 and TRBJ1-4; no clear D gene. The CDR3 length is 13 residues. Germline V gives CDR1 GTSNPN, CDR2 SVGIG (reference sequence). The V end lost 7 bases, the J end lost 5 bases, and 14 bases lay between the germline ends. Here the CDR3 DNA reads TGTGCCTCGGGCCGGGGAGACAATGAAAAACTGTTTTTT. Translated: CASGRGDNEKLFF.

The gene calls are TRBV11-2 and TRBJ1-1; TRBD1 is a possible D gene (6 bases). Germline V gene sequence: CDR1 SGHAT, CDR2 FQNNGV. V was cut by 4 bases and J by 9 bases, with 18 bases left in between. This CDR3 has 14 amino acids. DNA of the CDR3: TGTGCCAGCAGCTACCGACCTTCTCAGGGGAAAGCTTTCTTT. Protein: CASSYRPSQGKAFF.

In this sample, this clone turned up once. The CDR3 nucleotides are TGCGCCAGCAGCTTGGGGTCTGGGAGGTGGACTGAAGCTTTCTTT. Its translation: CASSLGSGRWTEAFF. The rearrangement uses TRBV5-1 and TRBJ1-1; D is unclear. The CDR3 length is 15 residues. Per the germline V gene, CDR1 is SGHRS and CDR2 is YFSETQ. The V end was cut by 0 bases, the J end by 5 bases, with 14 bases between.

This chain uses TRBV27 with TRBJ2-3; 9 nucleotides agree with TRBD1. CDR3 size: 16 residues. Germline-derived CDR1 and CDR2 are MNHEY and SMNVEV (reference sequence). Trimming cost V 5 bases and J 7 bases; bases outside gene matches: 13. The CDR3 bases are TGTGCCAGCAGTGCCCTACAGGGGGCGCTTGTATATACGCAGTATTTT. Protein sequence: CASSALQGALVYTQYF.

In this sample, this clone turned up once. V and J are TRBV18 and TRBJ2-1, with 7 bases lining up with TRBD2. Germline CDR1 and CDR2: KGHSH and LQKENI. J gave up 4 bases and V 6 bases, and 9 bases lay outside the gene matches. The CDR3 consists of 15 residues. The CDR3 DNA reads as TGTGCCAGCTCCCCGAGGGCGGGGGAATACAATGAGCAGTTCTTC. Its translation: CASSPRAGEYNEQFF.

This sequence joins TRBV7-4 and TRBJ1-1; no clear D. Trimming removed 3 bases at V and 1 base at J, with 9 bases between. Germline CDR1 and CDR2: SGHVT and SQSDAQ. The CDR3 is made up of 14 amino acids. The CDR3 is CASSFRQTNTEAFF. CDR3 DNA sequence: TGTGCCAGCAGCTTCAGACAAACGAACACTGAAGCTTTCTTT.

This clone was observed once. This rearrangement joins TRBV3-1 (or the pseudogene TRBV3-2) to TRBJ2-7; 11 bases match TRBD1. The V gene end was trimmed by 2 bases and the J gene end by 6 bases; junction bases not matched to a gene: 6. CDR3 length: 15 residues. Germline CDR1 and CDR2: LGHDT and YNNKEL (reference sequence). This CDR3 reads CASSQTGTGGGEQYF. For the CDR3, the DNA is TGTGCCAGCAGCCAAACAGGGACAGGGGGAGGCGAGCAGTACTTC.